Described below is a single TCR beta chain sequence and its context. The V gene lost 1 base and the J gene lost 4 bases, with 5 bases spanning the gap. The CDR3 loop spans 12 amino acids. Germline V gene lookup returns CDR1 SGHTA and CDR2 FQGNSA. Clones were sequenced by immunoSEQ multiplex PCR, and TCRdb holds only the in-frame ones, with some missing. The data contain tens of thousands of clones, 75% to 90% of them seen just once; the ten biggest clones take up about 10%. This entry is derived from a study of OX40 agonist ivuxolimab in advanced cancers. This TCR derives from an adult with an advanced solid tumor such as melanoma, head and neck, liver or kidney cancer. The source was CD4+ or CD8+ T cells sorted from blood, collected in a trial of the OX40 agonist ivuxolimab. The V gene is TRBV7-2, the J gene TRBJ2-7; D not resolved. CDR3 protein: CASSLGDYEQYF. CDR3 DNA: TGTGCCAGCAGCTTAGGAGATTACGAGCAGTACTTC.